The next 10 T cell receptor beta chains were all read from a single sample in a study of shared clonotypes between healthy human individuals. Here immunoSEQ multiplex PCR was the method, and the copy in TCRdb shows in-frame clones only, minus some. The table records some 2,400,000 clones, 90% to 97% of them present only once. The material sequenced was naive CD4+ T cells sorted from blood. Subset described: CD45RA+ positively selected. These receptors were obtained from a man between 18 and 35 years old in good health.

The V call is TRBV20-1, the J call TRBJ2-1, with unresolved D. Germline CDR1 reads DFQATT; CDR2 reads SNEGSKA (reference sequence). The CDR3 runs 10 residues. V lost 4 bases and J lost 9, with 7 bases in between. This CDR3 is CSAIEGEQFF. CDR3 DNA: TGCAGTGCTATAGAAGGTGAGCAGTTCTTC.

The chain has TRBV6-6 and TRBJ1-4; D perhaps matches TRBD1 (5 bases). V lost 11 bases and J lost 6, with 10 bases in between. CDR3 size: 11 residues. Germline V gives CDR1 MNHNY, CDR2 SVGAGI (reference sequence). The CDR3 loop reads CAGGTDEKLFF. CDR3 nucleotides: TGTGCCGGAGGGACGGATGAAAAACTGTTTTTT.

The chain joins TRBV7-2 to TRBJ2-5; TRBD2 matches 7 bases. The CDR3 is 15 amino acids. Germline lookup yields CDR1 SGHTA and CDR2 FQGNSA. The V gene end was trimmed by 6 bases and the J gene end by 2 bases; junction bases not matched to a gene: 9. The CDR3 DNA sequence: TGTGCCAGCAGACAAGCAGCGGGACTGCAAGAGACCCAGTACTTC. Amino acids: CASRQAAGLQETQYF. Drawing the rest from reference TRBV7-2 and TRBJ2-5, the complete variable domain is GAGVSQSPSNKVTEKGKDVELRCDPISGHTALYWYRQSLGQGLEFLIYFQGNSAPDKSGLPSDRFSAERTGGSVSTLTIQRTQQEDSAVYLCASRQAAGLQETQYFGPGTRLLVL.

This clone was recorded only once. V gene TRBV18 combines with J gene TRBJ2-1; 9 bases match TRBD2. This CDR3 is built from 12 residues. Per germline, CDR1 KGHSH and CDR2 LQKENI. V trimming: 5 bases; J trimming: 9 bases; junction bases outside the gene matches: 2. CDR3 loop: CASSETSGEQFF. The CDR3 DNA is TGTGCCAGCTCAGAGACTAGCGGTGAGCAGTTCTTC.

The V call is TRBV6-6, the J call TRBJ1-5; 8 positions match TRBD1. Germline CDR1 MNHNY, CDR2 SVGAGI (reference sequence). The V gene end was trimmed by 6 bases and the J gene end by 3 bases; junction bases not matched to a gene: 4. The CDR3 runs to 14 residues. This chain's CDR3 is CASRRQGLNQPQHF. As DNA, the CDR3 is TGTGCCAGCAGGAGACAGGGGCTCAATCAGCCCCAGCATTTT.

The rearrangement joins TRBV9 to TRBJ2-3; TRBD1 aligns across 11 bases. The V gene end was trimmed by 0 bases and the J gene end by 7 bases; junction bases not matched to a gene: 7. Germline V gene lookup returns CDR1 SGDLS and CDR2 YYNGEE. There are 16 residues in the CDR3. CDR3 sequence reads: CASSVAGGQGVNTQYF. The CDR3 DNA follows: TGTGCCAGCAGCGTAGCGGGGGGACAGGGGGTGAATACGCAGTATTTT.

V usage is TRBV10-1 and J usage is TRBJ1-3; TRBD1 might be the D (5 bases). CDR3 length: 14 amino acids. The germline V and J ends were trimmed by 3 bases and 3 bases, with 9 bases remaining between them. Germline V gene lookup returns CDR1 WNHNN and CDR2 SYGVQD (reference sequence). This chain's CDR3 is CASSESGIGNTIYF. In nucleotides, the CDR3 is TGCGCCAGCAGTGAATCAGGGATTGGAAACACCATATATTTT.

With respect to this clone: Other DNA sequences in the sample encode the same CDR3. This chain joins TRBV9 and TRBJ1-1; D not resolved. Germline-derived CDR1 and CDR2 are SGDLS and YYNGEE. The CDR3 is made up of 14 amino acids. Trimming cost V 0 bases and J 2 bases, with 8 bases left between them. CDR3 amino acids: CASSVEPENTEAFF. The CDR3 nucleotides are TGTGCCAGCAGCGTAGAGCCGGAAAACACTGAAGCTTTCTTT.

This chain uses TRBV5-1 with TRBJ2-1; TRBD2 agrees at 11 bases. Per the germline V gene, CDR1 is SGHRS and CDR2 is YFSETQ. This CDR3 has 17 amino acids. The trim removed 0 bases at V and 7 bases at J, leaving 9 bases unmatched. CDR3 DNA sequence: TGCGCCAGCAGCTTGGGAACTAGCGGGAGTGCCGCTAATGAGCAGTTCTTC. Protein sequence: CASSLGTSGSAANEQFF. The variable domain in full, with the rest retrieved from reference TRBV5-1 and TRBJ2-1, is KAGVTQTPRYLIKTRGQQVTLSCSPISGHRSVSWYQQTPGQGLQFLFEYFSETQRNKGNFPGRFSGRQFSNSRSEMNVSTLELGDSALYLCASSLGTSGSAANEQFFGPGTRLTVL.

Here the CDR3 reads CASSLLEGLLSTGELFF. In nucleotides, the CDR3 is TGTGCCAGCAGCTTATTGGAGGGGTTGTTGAGCACCGGGGAGCTGTTTTTT. This chain links TRBV7-3 with TRBJ2-2; tentative D call: TRBD2 (6 bases). Germline CDR1 SGHTA, CDR2 FQGTGA. V was clipped by 2 bases and J by 4 bases, with 17 bases between them. The CDR3 is made up of 17 amino acids. Full variable domain (outside the CDR3, taken from reference TRBV7-3 and TRBJ2-2): GAGVSQTPSNKVTEKGKYVELRCDPISGHTALYWYRQSLGQGPEFLIYFQGTGAADDSGLPNDRFFAVRPEGSVSTLKIQRTERGDSAVYLCASSLLEGLLSTGELFFGEGSRLTVL.